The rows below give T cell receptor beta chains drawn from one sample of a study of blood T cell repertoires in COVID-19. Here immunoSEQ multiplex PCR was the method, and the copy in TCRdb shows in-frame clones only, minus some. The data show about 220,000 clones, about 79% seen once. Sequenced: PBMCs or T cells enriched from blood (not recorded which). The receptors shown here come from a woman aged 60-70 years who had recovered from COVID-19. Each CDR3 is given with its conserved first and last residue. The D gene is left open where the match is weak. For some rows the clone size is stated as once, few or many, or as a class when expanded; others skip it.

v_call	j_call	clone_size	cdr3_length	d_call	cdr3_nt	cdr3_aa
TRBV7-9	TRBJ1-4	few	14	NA	TGTGCCAGCAGCTTGCACGGGAACGGGGAAAAACTGTTTTTT	CASSLHGNGEKLFF
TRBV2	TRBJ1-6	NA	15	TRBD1	TGTGCCAGCAGCTTACAGGGGGCATCTAATTCACCCCTCCACTTT	CASSLQGASNSPLHF
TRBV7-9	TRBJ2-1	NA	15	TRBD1	TGTGCCAGCAGCTTCACCCGGGACAGGGGGAATGAGCAGTTCTTC	CASSFTRDRGNEQFF
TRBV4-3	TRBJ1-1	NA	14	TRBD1	TGCGCCAGCAGCCATAACAGGGGGAACACTGAAGCTTTCTTT	CASSHNRGNTEAFF
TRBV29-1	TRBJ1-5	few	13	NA	TGCAGCGTGTCAGGAGGGGTGGTTCAGCCCCAGCATTTT	CSVSGGVVQPQHF
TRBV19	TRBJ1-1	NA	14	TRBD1	TGTGCCAGTAGCCCCAGACAGGGACGAACTGAAGCTTTCTTT	CASSPRQGRTEAFF
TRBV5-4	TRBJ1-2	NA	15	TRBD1	TGTGCCAGCAGCCCGCCAGACAGGGTGAGAGAAGGCTACACCTTC	CASSPPDRVREGYTF
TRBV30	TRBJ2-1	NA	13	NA	TGTGCCTGGAGTGTTCGGTTTGAGGGAGAGCAGTTCTTC	CAWSVRFEGEQFF
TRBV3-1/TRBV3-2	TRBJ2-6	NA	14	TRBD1	TGTGCCAGTGGACAGGTCTCTGGGGCCAACGTCCTGACTTTC	CASGQVSGANVLTF
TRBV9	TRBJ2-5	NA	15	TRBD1	TGTGCCAGCAGCGCACGACAGGGGGCCGGAGAGACCCAGTACTTC	CASSARQGAGETQYF
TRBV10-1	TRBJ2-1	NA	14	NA	TGCGCCAGCAGTGAGGAGAGCGGGCCGGAGGGGCAGTTCTTC	CASSEESGPEGQFF
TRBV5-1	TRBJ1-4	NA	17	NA	TGCGCCAGCAGCTTCCGCCCGCAGGGAACAACTAATGAAAAACTGTTTTTT	CASSFRPQGTTNEKLFF
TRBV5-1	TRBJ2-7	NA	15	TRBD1	TGCGCCAGCAGCCTTAGACAGGGAGATATCTACGAGCAGTACTTC	CASSLRQGDIYEQYF
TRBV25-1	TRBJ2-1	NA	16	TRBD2	TGTGCCAGCAGTGAATCCGGGACTAGCGGGATCAATGAGCAGTTCTTC	CASSESGTSGINEQFF
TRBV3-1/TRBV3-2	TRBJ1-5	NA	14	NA	TGTGCCAGCAGCCAAGGTGCAGCGGTTCAGCCCCAGCATTTT	CASSQGAAVQPQHF
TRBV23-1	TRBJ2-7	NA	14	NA	TGCGCCAGCAGTCAATGTGCGGGGTCCTACGAGCAGTACTTC	CASSQCAGSYEQYF
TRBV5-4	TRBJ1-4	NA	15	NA	TGTGCCAGCAGCTTGGTGCCAGACTCTAATGAAAAACTGTTTTTT	CASSLVPDSNEKLFF
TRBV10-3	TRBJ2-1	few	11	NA	TGTGCCATCAGTGATAACAATGAGCAGTTCTTC	CAISDNNEQFF
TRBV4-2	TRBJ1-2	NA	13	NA	TGTGCCAGCAGCCAACACCCAGCGGGCGGCTACACCTTC	CASSQHPAGGYTF
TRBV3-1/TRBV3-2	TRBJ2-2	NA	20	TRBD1	TGTGCCAGCAGCCAAAGACCTGGACAGGGTTACGGGGCGAACACCGGGGAGCTGTTTTTT	CASSQRPGQGYGANTGELFF
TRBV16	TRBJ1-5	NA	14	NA	TGTGCCAGCAGCCATATCGTGGGGGCAGAGCCCCAGCATTTT	CASSHIVGAEPQHF
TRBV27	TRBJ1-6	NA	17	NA	TGTGCCAGCAGTTCACGCATTGACAGCATGGCGAATTCACCCCTCCACTTT	CASSSRIDSMANSPLHF
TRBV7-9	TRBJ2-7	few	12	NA	TGTGCCAGCAGCCGCGCGGCCCACGAGCAGTACTTC	CASSRAAHEQYF
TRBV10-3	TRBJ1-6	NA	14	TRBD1	TGTGCCATCAGTCAAGGACAGGGGAGATCACCCCTCCACTTT	CAISQGQGRSPLHF
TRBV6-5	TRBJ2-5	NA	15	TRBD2	TGTGCCAGCAGTCCGCTAGCGGGAGCGCTCCCGACCCAGTACTTC	CASSPLAGALPTQYF
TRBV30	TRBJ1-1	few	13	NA	TGTGCCTGGAGTGGACAGTTGAACACTGAAGCTTTCTTT	CAWSGQLNTEAFF
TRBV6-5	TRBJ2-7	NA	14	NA	TGTGCCAGCAGTTACCTAGCGTCCGCCGACGAGCAGTACTTC	CASSYLASADEQYF
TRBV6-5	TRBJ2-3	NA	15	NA	TGTGCCAGCACTGGTAGGGGGGGCGTCACAGATACGCAGTATTTT	CASTGRGGVTDTQYF
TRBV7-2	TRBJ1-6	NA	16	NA	TGTGCCAGCAGCTTAGCGAGCGGCTCCTATAATTCACCCCTCCACTTT	CASSLASGSYNSPLHF
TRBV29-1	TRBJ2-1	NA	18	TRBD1	TGCAGCGCATCACGCGGGAGGTTGGGGACAGGGGTTTCAAATGAGCAGTTCTTC	CSASRGRLGTGVSNEQFF
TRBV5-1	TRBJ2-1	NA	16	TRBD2	TGCGCCAGCAGCTTGGCCTCAGCGGGGGGGCCAAATGAGCAGTTCTTC	CASSLASAGGPNEQFF